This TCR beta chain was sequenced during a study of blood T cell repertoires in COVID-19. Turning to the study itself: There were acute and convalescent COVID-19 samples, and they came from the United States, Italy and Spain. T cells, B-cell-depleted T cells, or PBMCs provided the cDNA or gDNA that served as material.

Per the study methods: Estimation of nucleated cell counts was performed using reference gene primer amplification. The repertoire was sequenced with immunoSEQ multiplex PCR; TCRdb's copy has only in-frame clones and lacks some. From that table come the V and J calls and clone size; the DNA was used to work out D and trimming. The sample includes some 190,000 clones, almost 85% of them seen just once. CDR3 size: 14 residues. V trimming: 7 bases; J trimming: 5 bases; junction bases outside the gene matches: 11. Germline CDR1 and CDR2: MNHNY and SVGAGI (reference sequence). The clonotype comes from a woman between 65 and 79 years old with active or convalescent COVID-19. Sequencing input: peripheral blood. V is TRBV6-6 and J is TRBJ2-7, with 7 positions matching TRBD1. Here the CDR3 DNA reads TGTGCCAGCAAACACCCCAGGGGGAGAGACGAGCAGTACTTC. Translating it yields CASKHPRGRDEQYF.